This T cell receptor (beta chain) was documented in a study of beta chain features in type 1 diabetes. General study points: More deletions and fewer insertions at VDJ junctions were found in patients with type 1 diabetes.

Using CD45RO/CCR7/CD25/CD127/CD95/CD27, CD4+ naive, central memory, regulatory and stem cell-like memory cells were sorted. This clone was seen a handful of times. Its specificity is unknown. Expressed TCRB transcripts got sequenced, as all isolated RNA was reverse transcribed. Using immunoSEQ multiplex PCR, the repertoire was profiled, and TCRdb retains in-frame clones only, with some absent. The table has some 230,000 clones, over 8.5% seen once. J was trimmed by 6 bases and V by 6 bases; bases with no gene match: 5. Germline-derived CDR1 and CDR2 are SGHTA and FQGTGA. CDR3 length: 13 residues. The source of this sequence is a woman under 30 in good health. The sample comprised naive CD4+ T cells from blood. This rearrangement joins TRBV7-3 to TRBJ2-1, with TRBD1 matching over 7 bases. CDR3 loop: CASSTPGGNEQFF. The CDR3 DNA follows: TGTGCCAGCAGTACCCCAGGGGGCAATGAGCAGTTCTTC.